This passage covers 16 T cell receptor beta chains from one sample sequenced in a study of CD8 T cells in ankylosing spondylitis (dated by TCRdb to the late 2010s). The library came from 5' RACE. Data came from an Illumina HiSeq 2500. TCRdb handled the public reads itself, with Q25 trimming in fastp and clone calling in MiXCR, and kept productive beta chains. Under each unique CDR3 protein, matching rows form one entry showing the most common genes and DNA. The sample records 250,000 or so distinct CDR3 sequences, over 8.5% of which are singletons. The ten top clones hold roughly 6.8% of the sample. The sequencing input was blood, either unsorted or a sorted T cell fraction (not recorded which). These receptors came from a male donor with ankylosing spondylitis or in good health (not recorded which).

The table lists this clonotype with a few counts. This chain joins TRBV3-2 and TRBJ1-1; whether TRBD1, the table's D call, matches the DNA was not checked. TRBV3-2 is noted as a pseudogene. The CDR3 runs 15 residues. The CDR3 bases are TGTGCCAGCAGCCCCACTCCCTCAGGGCTGATCGAAGCTTTCTTT. Its translation: CASSPTPSGLIEAFF.

Many counts were recorded for this clonotype. As DNA, the CDR3 is TGCGCCAGCAGCCCCGAGCCCAGCGGGGTATTATACAATGAGCAGTTCTTC. It yields the protein CASSPEPSGVLYNEQFF. J is TRBJ2-1 and V is TRBV5-1, with 7 nucleotides matching TRBD2. The CDR3 runs to 17 residues. CDR1 is SGHRS, CDR2 YFSETQ, per germline. The trim removed 4 bases at V and 4 bases at J, leaving 14 bases unmatched.

This clonotype came up many times. This chain connects TRBV20-1 to TRBJ2-3; TRBD2 matches at 10 bases. This CDR3 contains 12 residues. Germline V gene sequence: CDR1 DFQATT, CDR2 SNEGSKA (reference sequence). The CDR3 is CSLRLAGDTQYF. The CDR3 bases are TGCAGCCTAAGACTAGCGGGAGATACGCAGTATTTT.

The chain is built from TRBV27 and TRBJ2-3, with TRBD2 as a possible D gene (5 bases). Germline assignment: CDR1 MNHEY and CDR2 SMNVEV (reference sequence). Trimming stripped 2 bases from V and 5 bases from J, with 11 bases between. The CDR3 extends over 14 amino acids. The CDR3 sequence is CASSLLDSQDTQYF. The CDR3 nucleotides read TGTGCCAGCAGTTTACTGGACTCCCAAGATACGCAGTATTTT.

The sample holds many counts of this clonotype. At one end the junction does not follow the germline gene, possibly because of a read error. This chain connects TRBV20-1 to TRBJ2-2, with 12 bases aligning to TRBD2. The germline gives CDR1 DFQATT, CDR2 SNEGSKA (reference sequence). CDR3 length equals 17 residues. The CDR3 coding sequence is TGCAGTGCTAGAGATTATCGGACTAGCGGGAACGCCGGGGAGCTGTTTTTT. This encodes CSARDYRTSGNAGELFF.

This clonotype has a handful of counts. The chain carries TRBV2 and TRBJ2-2; possibly TRBD2 for D (6 bases). From germline, CDR1 is SNHLY and CDR2 FYNNEI. This CDR3 has 15 amino acids. The V end lost 11 bases, the J end lost 7 bases, and 23 bases lay between the germline ends. The CDR3 region is CACTRDSSSGGELFF. CDR3 DNA: TGTGCCTGCACTCGGGACTCCTCGTCAGGCGGGGAGCTGTTTTTT.

This clonotype was observed at least ten times. The rearrangement uses TRBV5-6 and TRBJ2-3, with D perhaps matching TRBD2 (5 bases). This CDR3 region has 16 residues. The germline gives CDR1 SGHDT, CDR2 YYEEEE. V was cut by 3 bases and J by 0 bases, with 14 bases left in between. In DNA, the CDR3 is TGTGCCAGCAGCTACCGTACGGGATCTAGCACAGATACGCAGTATTTT. Its protein is CASSYRTGSSTDTQYF. Together with reference TRBV5-6 and TRBJ2-3, the CDR3 gives the full variable domain: DAGVTQSPTHLIKTRGQQVTLRCSPKSGHDTVSWYQQALGQGPQFIFQYYEEEERQRGNFPDRFSGHQFPNYSSELNVNALLLGDSALYLCASSYRTGSSTDTQYFGPGTRLTVL.

This clonotype was picked up many times. V usage is TRBV5-1 and J usage is TRBJ2-7; a weak D match, TRBD1 (6 bases). The CDR3 contains 14 residues. Germline assignment: CDR1 SGHRS and CDR2 YFSETQ. Trimming left V 4 bases short and J 10 bases short, with 21 bases between. Here the CDR3 DNA reads TGCGCCAGCAGCAAGACGGGACATCCGATAGCACAGTACTTC. This sequence encodes CASSKTGHPIAQYF.

This clonotype was observed at least ten times. Written as DNA, the CDR3 is TGTGCCAGCAGTAGGCCCCTGACGGTGGAAGAGACCCAGTACTTC. Its protein is CASSRPLTVEETQYF. This chain connects TRBV12-3 or TRBV12-4 to TRBJ2-5, with D hard to call. The CDR3 length is 15 residues. V lost 5 bases and J 3 bases, leaving 16 bases between the germline ends.

This clonotype was observed many times. The rearrangement joins TRBV5-1 to TRBJ1-6; tentatively, D is TRBD1 (5 bases). Germline CDR1 and CDR2: SGHRS and YFSETQ. This CDR3 has 15 amino acids. Trimming cost V 2 bases and J 7 bases, with 13 bases left between them. The CDR3 loop reads CASSFGGSANSPLHF. CDR3 nucleotide sequence: TGCGCCAGCAGCTTCGGGGGGTCGGCAAATTCACCCCTCCACTTT.

The rearrangement joins TRBV5-1 to TRBJ1-1; D gene ambiguous. V lost 0 bases, J lost 0 bases, and 9 bases lay in between. This CDR3 contains 15 residues. Germline CDR1 reads SGHRS; CDR2 reads YFSETQ. The CDR3 bases are TGCGCCAGCAGCTTGGGGACGGTATTGAACACTGAAGCTTTCTTT. It codes for CASSLGTVLNTEAFF.

This clonotype has at least ten counts. The gene calls are TRBV27 and TRBJ1-6; D call uncertain. This CDR3 has 15 amino acids. Trimming removed 6 bases at V and 0 bases at J, with 9 bases between. The germline CDR1 and CDR2 sequences are MNHEY and SMNVEV (reference sequence). The CDR3 DNA reads TGTGCCAGCAGAATGGGGAGCTCCTATAATTCACCCCTCCACTTT. It yields the protein CASRMGSSYNSPLHF.

The rearrangement links TRBV20-1 to TRBJ2-1, with D unclear. Trimming shortened V by 6 bases and J by 8 bases, and 23 bases separated the two germline ends. Germline loops: CDR1 DFQATT, CDR2 SNEGSKA (reference sequence). The CDR3 spans 15 residues. The CDR3 region is CSALLTARFFYEQFF. The CDR3 region has the DNA TGCAGTGCCCTGCTTACAGCTAGGTTCTTCTATGAGCAGTTCTTC.

This clonotype has a handful of counts. The CDR3 spells CASSRTTGDSTEAFF. In DNA, the CDR3 is TGTGCCAGCTCACGTACGACAGGGGATAGCACTGAAGCTTTCTTT. The chain employs TRBV18 and TRBJ1-1; 8 nucleotides align to TRBD1. The CDR3 extends over 15 amino acids. Per germline, CDR1 KGHSH and CDR2 LQKENI. With 4 bases clipped from V and 4 bases from J, the junction kept 8 bases outside the gene matches. The entire variable domain, with the rest obtained from reference TRBV18 and TRBJ1-1, is as follows: NAGVMQNPRHLVRRRGQEARLRCSPMKGHSHVYWYRQLPEEGLKFMVYLQKENIIDESGMPKERFSAEFPKEGPSILRIQQVVRGDSAAYFCASSRTTGDSTEAFFGQGTRLTVV.

This clonotype occurred a few times. The chain has TRBV12-3 or TRBV12-4 and TRBJ2-7, with TRBD1 matching 8 bases. The J segment lost 7 bases and the V segment lost 4 bases, leaving 15 bases of the junction unmatched. The CDR3 has 16 residues. The CDR3 region has the DNA TGTGCCAGCAGTTCCCGGGAGCGTACAGGGGGTCGAGAGCAGTACTTC. Its translation: CASSSRERTGGREQYF.

This clonotype was counted ten times or more. This chain uses TRBV6-4 with TRBJ2-1; possibly TRBD1 or TRBD2 for D (5 bases each). Germline V gene data show CDR1 as MRHNA and CDR2 as SNTAGT. V lost 6 bases and J 2 bases, leaving 11 bases between the germline ends. This CDR3 contains 14 residues. The CDR3 reads CASSRDAAYNEQFF. The CDR3 DNA reads TGTGCCAGCAGCCGGGACGCGGCCTACAATGAGCAGTTCTTC.